These 10 T cell receptor beta chains came from one sample sequenced in a study of blood T cells in healthy people across ages. Using a J-beta primer mix together with a sample-barcoded 5' primer, a second PCR was run for about 6 to 12 cycles. TCRdb processed the 5' RACE reads anew with MiXCR; each CDR3 protein has one entry. The sample holds some 1.6 million distinct CDR3 sequences, 34% seen once. Sequenced: blood. These receptor sequences come from a woman aged 25 to 45 in good health.

V is TRBV7-9 and J is TRBJ2-1; D gene ambiguous. V dropped 1 base and J dropped 8 bases, with 12 bases sitting between them. CDR1 is SEHNR and CDR2 is FQNEAQ in the germline V gene (reference sequence). CDR3 length equals 14 residues. The CDR3: CASSLEMGFHEQFF. DNA of the CDR3: TGTGCCAGCAGCTTAGAGATGGGGTTCCATGAGCAGTTCTTC.

V and J are TRBV18 and TRBJ2-1; 9 bases are shared with TRBD2. The CDR3 is made up of 15 amino acids. CDR1 is KGHSH and CDR2 is LQKENI in the germline V gene. With 7 bases clipped from V and 0 bases from J, the junction kept 4 bases outside the gene matches. The DNA of the CDR3 is TGTGCCAGCTTGTCACTAGCGGGCTCCTACAATGAGCAGTTCTTC. Translating it yields CASLSLAGSYNEQFF.

Regarding this clonotype: Possible read error: a much larger clone is one base away. The rearrangement links TRBV29-1 to TRBJ2-3; D is unresolved. Germline CDR1 is SQVTM and CDR2 is ANQGSEA. CDR3 length: 14 amino acids. The CDR3 bases are TGCCGGGCCCCCTGGCCGTCCAAGAGAGATACGCAGTATTTT. It codes for CRAPWPSKRDTQYF.

The gene calls are TRBV28 and TRBJ1-3; unclear D gene. The CDR3 consists of 14 residues. Looked up from germline, CDR1 is MDHEN and CDR2 is SYDVKM. The ends were cut back, 5 bases at V and 7 bases at J, with 15 bases in the middle. CDR3 nucleotide sequence: TGTGCCAGCAGTCCTACCTTGAGGAGTAACACCATATATTTT. Amino acids: CASSPTLRSNTIYF.

V is TRBV2 and J is TRBJ1-5; tentatively, D is TRBD1 (5 bases). V was pared by 8 bases and J by 0 bases, with 8 bases between. CDR3 length: 13 amino acids. Germline assignment: CDR1 SNHLY and CDR2 FYNNEI. The CDR3 loop reads CASGGNSNQPQHF. In DNA, the CDR3 is TGTGCCAGCGGGGGAAATAGCAATCAGCCCCAGCATTTT. The complete variable domain, with remaining parts taken from reference TRBV2 and TRBJ1-5, reads EPEVTQTPSHQVTQMGQEVILRCVPISNHLYFYWYRQILGQKVEFLVSFYNNEISEKSEIFDDQFSVERPDGSNFTLKIRSTKLEDSAMYFCASGGNSNQPQHFGDGTRLSIL.

In this sample, this clonotype turned up a few times. V and J are TRBV4-1 and TRBJ2-2; D not resolved. Trimming cost V 0 bases and J 7 bases, with 18 bases left between them. The CDR3 has 17 amino acids. Germline CDR1 is MGHRA and CDR2 is YSYEKL. The CDR3 DNA is TGCGCCAGCAGCCAAGAGGCAACAGCCCCTCGTGGCGGGGAGCTGTTTTTT. Translated, it gives CASSQEATAPRGGELFF.

The CDR3 sequence is CSALLAGRGSYEQYF. DNA for the CDR3: TGCAGTGCTTTACTAGCGGGACGAGGGTCCTACGAGCAGTACTTC. The chain employs TRBV20-1 and TRBJ2-7; 10 nucleotides align to TRBD2. This CDR3 spans 15 amino acids. Germline V lookup: CDR1 DFQATT, CDR2 SNEGSKA (reference sequence). The J segment lost 1 base and the V segment lost 5 bases, leaving 8 bases of the junction unmatched.

This clonotype was seen a few times. J is TRBJ2-4 and V is TRBV6-2 or TRBV6-3, with a tentative D call TRBD2 (5 bases). Germline lookup yields CDR1 MNHEY and CDR2 SVGEGT. Trimming shortened V by 6 bases and J by 1 base, and 10 bases separated the two germline ends. The CDR3 has 14 amino acids. This CDR3 reads CASRSPGAKNIQYF. In DNA, the CDR3 is TGTGCCAGCAGGTCCCCGGGGGCCAAAAACATTCAGTACTTC.

The chain recombines TRBV7-2 with TRBJ2-7, with D possibly TRBD1 on 5 matching bases. The germline V and J ends were trimmed by 1 base and 3 bases, with 13 bases remaining between them. Germline V CDR1 and CDR2: SGHTA, FQGNSA. This CDR3 comprises 15 residues. The CDR3 loop reads CASSLVSQGHYEQYF. The CDR3 nucleotides are TGTGCCAGCAGCTTAGTTTCCCAGGGTCACTACGAGCAGTACTTC.

The chain links TRBV5-1 to TRBJ2-7; D tentatively fits TRBD1 or TRBD2 (5 bases each). This CDR3 contains 13 residues. V was shortened by 7 bases and J by 3 bases, with 14 bases between the two germline ends. Per the germline V gene, CDR1 is SGHRS and CDR2 is YFSETQ. CDR3 sequence: CASGQLGDYEQYF. The CDR3 DNA follows: TGCGCCAGCGGTCAACTAGGGGACTACGAGCAGTACTTC.